The 30 T cell receptor beta chains below were found in one sample sequenced in a study of blood T cell repertoires in COVID-19. Libraries were prepared by immunoSEQ multiplex PCR; TCRdb keeps only in-frame clonotypes and omits some of them. The table includes about 190,000 clones, 80% to 85% detected once. The specimen was peripheral blood. The origin of the receptors is a woman aged 30 to 39 with acute or convalescent COVID-19.

V is TRBV7-9 and J is TRBJ2-2, with 9 positions matching TRBD2. Germline CDR1 reads SEHNR; CDR2 reads FQNEAQ (reference sequence). The CDR3 consists of 16 residues. V lost 1 base and J lost 0; bases outside the gene matches: 0. CDR3 in amino acids: CASSLGGGANTGELFF. For the CDR3, the DNA is TGTGCCAGCAGCTTAGGCGGGGGGGCGAACACCGGGGAGCTGTTTTTT. Combining the CDR3 with reference TRBV7-9 and TRBJ2-2 gives the whole variable domain DTGVSQNPRHKITKRGQNVTFRCDPISEHNRLYWYRQTLGQGPEFLTYFQNEAQLEKSRLLSDRFSAERPKGSFSTLEIQRTEQGDSAMYLCASSLGGGANTGELFFGEGSRLTVL.

On this clone itself: Additional DNA sequences in this sample encode the identical CDR3. The chain has TRBV7-9 and TRBJ2-7, with D perhaps TRBD2 (6 bases). The CDR3 runs to 14 residues. Germline CDR1 and CDR2: SEHNR and FQNEAQ (reference sequence). Trimming removed 5 bases at V and 2 bases at J, with 13 bases between. CDR3: CASSPRTGAYEQYF. CDR3 DNA: TGTGCCAGCAGCCCTCGGACGGGAGCCTACGAGCAGTACTTC.

The CDR3 reads CASSSPSPKGQGEGNTIYF. For the CDR3, the DNA is TGTGCCAGCAGCTCCCCAAGCCCGAAAGGACAGGGAGAAGGAAACACCATATATTTT. The chain couples TRBV7-6 to TRBJ1-3, with 8 nucleotides matching TRBD1. The V segment lost 4 bases and the J segment 4 bases; nucleotides outside the gene matches: 18. Germline CDR1 reads SGHVS; CDR2 reads FNYEAQ. CDR3 length equals 19 residues.

The V gene is TRBV10-1, the J gene TRBJ1-1; TRBD1 is a possible D gene (5 bases). This CDR3 has 14 amino acids. Trimming removed 6 bases at V and 1 base at J, with 12 bases between. Looked up from germline, CDR1 is WNHNN and CDR2 is SYGVQD (reference sequence). The CDR3 DNA reads TGCGCCAGCAGGGCGGGAGGGGAGAACACTGAAGCTTTCTTT. Translated: CASRAGGENTEAFF.

The V and J genes are TRBV6-5 and TRBJ2-1; 12 nucleotides align to TRBD2. This CDR3 region has 15 residues. Losses at the gene ends were 4 bases for V and 7 bases for J; bases not matched to a gene: 5. Germline V CDR1 and CDR2: MNHEY, SVGAGI. CDR3 sequence reads: CASSFRLAGENEQFF. The CDR3 DNA follows: TGTGCCAGCAGTTTTCGACTAGCGGGGGAAAATGAGCAGTTCTTC.

The V and J genes are TRBV19 and TRBJ2-2; 7 nucleotides match TRBD1. The V and J ends lost 4 bases and 0 bases, in that order; junction bases with no gene match: 8. CDR1 and CDR2 (germline): LNHDA, SQIVND (reference sequence). The CDR3 sequence is 17 residues long. This CDR3 reads CASSTRSTGSNTGELFF. The CDR3, as DNA: TGTGCCAGTAGTACAAGGTCGACAGGGTCGAACACCGGGGAGCTGTTTTTT.

This chain links TRBV5-1 with TRBJ1-4; 8 bases line up with TRBD1. Germline values: CDR1 SGHRS, CDR2 YFSETQ. The CDR3 has 15 residues. V gave up 1 base and J gave up 7 bases; unmatched junction bases: 6. The CDR3, as DNA: TGCGCCAGCAGCTTGTCCGGGACAGGTGGTGAAAAACTGTTTTTT. Translation: CASSLSGTGGEKLFF.

V and J are TRBV6-5 and TRBJ1-1; 7 positions agree with TRBD1. The CDR3 has 15 amino acids. Losses at the gene ends were 2 bases for V and 3 bases for J; bases not matched to a gene: 6. In germline, CDR1 is MNHEY, CDR2 SVGAGI. The CDR3 nucleotides are TGTGCCAGCAGTTACCTAGGGACAGTCGACACTGAAGCTTTCTTT. It codes for CASSYLGTVDTEAFF.

This clone was counted a few times. This chain links TRBV28 with TRBJ1-4; the D gene is possibly TRBD1 (5 bases). Per germline, CDR1 MDHEN and CDR2 SYDVKM. The CDR3 sequence is 16 residues long. The V gene lost 7 bases and the J gene lost 4 bases, with 19 bases spanning the gap. The CDR3 here is CASTESGGPLNEKLFF. CDR3 sequence (DNA): TGTGCCAGCACCGAGAGCGGGGGACCTCTTAATGAAAAACTGTTTTTT.

This chain joins TRBV9 and TRBJ2-2; D call uncertain. V was cut by 1 base and J by 0 bases, with 7 bases left in between. The CDR3 totals 15 residues. Germline values: CDR1 SGDLS, CDR2 YYNGEE. The CDR3 protein is CASSVTVANTGELFF. Written as DNA, the CDR3 is TGTGCCAGCAGCGTAACAGTCGCGAACACCGGGGAGCTGTTTTTT.

The chain carries TRBV5-5 and TRBJ1-2, with 9 bases fitting TRBD1. After removal of 2 bases from V and 5 bases from J, the junction contained 4 bases not matched to a gene. CDR1 and CDR2 (germline): SGHKS, YYEKEE (reference sequence). The CDR3 consists of 14 residues. The chain's CDR3 is CASSFTGGLYGYTF. In nucleotides, the CDR3 is TGTGCCAGCAGCTTCACAGGGGGCCTATATGGCTACACCTTC. The full variable domain, in which reference TRBV5-5 and TRBJ1-2 provide the parts outside the CDR3, is DAGVTQSPTHLIKTRGQQVTLRCSPISGHKSVSWYQQVLGQGPQFIFQYYEKEERGRGNFPDRFSARQFPNYSSELNVNALLLGDSALYLCASSFTGGLYGYTFGSGTRLTVV.

This chain connects TRBV4-3 to TRBJ1-5; D gene uncertain. Germline CDR1 is LGHNA and CDR2 is YSLEER. With 0 bases removed from V and 4 bases from J, the gap between germline ends came to 10 bases. This CDR3 is built from 15 residues. The CDR3 protein is CASSQEGGNNQPQHF. The CDR3 DNA follows: TGCGCCAGCAGCCAAGAAGGAGGAAATAATCAGCCCCAGCATTTT.

This chain links TRBV4-2 with TRBJ2-2, with 11 bases lining up with TRBD1. This CDR3 region has 15 residues. Germline V CDR1 and CDR2: LGHNA, YNFKEQ. The ends lost 5 bases at V and 6 bases at J; junction bases unmatched: 5. CDR3 sequence reads: CASSIPGQGAGELFF. As DNA, the CDR3 is TGTGCCAGCAGCATCCCGGGACAGGGGGCCGGGGAGCTGTTTTTT.

This clone has just a few counts. V gene TRBV6-2 or TRBV6-3 combines with J gene TRBJ1-5; 8 bases agree with TRBD1. Trimming removed 4 bases from V and 7 bases from J; junction bases left unmatched: 12. Germline assignment: CDR1 MNHEY and CDR2 SVGEGT. The CDR3 is 16 residues long. The CDR3 is CASSSWTGLLQQPQHF. The CDR3, as DNA: TGTGCCAGCAGTTCGTGGACAGGGTTATTACAGCAGCCCCAGCATTTT.

V gene TRBV5-4 combines with J gene TRBJ1-4; weak D call: TRBD1 (5 bases). CDR1 is SGHNT and CDR2 is YYREEE in the germline V gene (reference sequence). V lost 0 bases to trimming and J lost 6 bases, with 6 bases between them. This CDR3 spans 13 amino acids. The DNA for the CDR3 is TGTGCCAGCAGCTTGGGCAGGGATGAAAAACTGTTTTTT. It translates to CASSLGRDEKLFF.

This chain connects TRBV12-3 or TRBV12-4 to TRBJ2-3, with D perhaps matching TRBD2 (6 bases). This CDR3 region has 13 residues. Trimming removed 7 bases at V and 2 bases at J, with 10 bases between. CDR3 coding DNA: TGTGCCAGCACGCGGGGCGTCACAGATACGCAGTATTTT. It is translated as CASTRGVTDTQYF.

The chain has TRBV9 and TRBJ2-7; 8 bases fit TRBD2. CDR1 SGDLS and CDR2 YYNGEE come from the germline V gene. Germline trimming cut 0 bases from V and 2 bases from J; bases unmatched to any gene: 4. The CDR3 has 15 residues. This chain's CDR3 is CASSVGSGRTYEQYF. The DNA of the CDR3 is TGTGCCAGCAGCGTAGGGAGCGGGAGAACCTACGAGCAGTACTTC.

This chain uses TRBV29-1 with TRBJ1-1, with unresolved D. The CDR3 runs to 14 residues. Trimming shortened V by 6 bases and J by 2 bases, and 16 bases separated the two germline ends. Germline loops: CDR1 SQVTM, CDR2 ANQGSEA. DNA for the CDR3: TGCAGCGTACATCGACGAGGCTACAACACTGAAGCTTTCTTT. The encoded protein is CSVHRRGYNTEAFF.

The chain has TRBV24-1 and TRBJ2-2, with 8 bases matching TRBD2. Germline V CDR1 and CDR2: KGHDR, SFDVKD. The CDR3 runs 16 residues. Trimming removed 9 bases from V and 1 base from J; junction bases left unmatched: 9. The CDR3 loop is CATASVAGMNTGELFF. The DNA for the CDR3 is TGTGCCACCGCCTCGGTAGCGGGGATGAACACCGGGGAGCTGTTTTTT.

The V call is TRBV7-8, the J call TRBJ1-1; tentatively, D is TRBD1 (6 bases). The CDR3 extends over 18 amino acids. Germline V gives CDR1 SGHVS, CDR2 FQNEAQ. V lost 3 bases and J lost 2, with 22 bases in between. In DNA form, the CDR3 reads TGTGCCAGCAGCTTCCTGCAAGATAGGGGGGGGGATAACACTGAAGCTTTCTTT. Its protein product is CASSFLQDRGGDNTEAFF.

V is TRBV16 and J is TRBJ2-7, with 7 bases identical to TRBD2. Trimming cost V 0 bases and J 6 bases; bases outside gene matches: 5. The CDR3 loop spans 14 amino acids. Germline lookup yields CDR1 KGHSY and CDR2 FQNENV. CDR3 residues: CASSQSGLEPEQYF. The DNA for the CDR3 is TGTGCCAGCAGCCAATCTGGACTAGAACCCGAGCAGTACTTC. Based on the CDR3 plus reference TRBV16 and TRBJ2-7, the full variable domain is GEEVAQTPKHLVRGEGQKAKLYCAPIKGHSYVFWYQQVLKNEFKFLISFQNENVFDETGMPKERFSAKCLPNSPCSLEIQATKLEDSAVYFCASSQSGLEPEQYFGPGTRLTVT.

This clone appeared once. This chain joins TRBV5-1 and TRBJ2-3; 8 bases map to TRBD2. CDR3 length equals 15 residues. V shed 6 bases, J shed 5 bases, and the junction held 11 bases outside the gene matches. Per germline, CDR1 SGHRS and CDR2 YFSETQ. The CDR3 bases are TGCGCCAGCACGGCGGTAGCGGGACCGCAAGATACGCAGTATTTT. This translates into CASTAVAGPQDTQYF.

CDR3 nucleotides: TGTGCCAGCAGCGGCGGTGCCCGGTATGGCTACACCTTC. Its protein product is CASSGGARYGYTF. The chain has TRBV6-5 and TRBJ1-2; no definite D call. V lost 6 bases and J lost 5, with 13 bases in between. CDR1 is MNHEY, CDR2 SVGAGI, per germline. The CDR3 has 13 amino acids.

J is TRBJ1-2 and V is TRBV30; 7 bases line up with TRBD1. The CDR3 extends over 14 amino acids. The ends lost 0 bases at V and 4 bases at J; junction bases unmatched: 5. CDR1 is GTSNPN, CDR2 SVGIG, per germline (reference sequence). This CDR3 is CAWSVGQATYGYTF. CDR3 in DNA: TGTGCCTGGAGTGTAGGACAGGCAACCTATGGCTACACCTTC.

The gene calls are TRBV28 and TRBJ1-2; no reliable D call. The CDR3 spans 15 residues. Germline V gene lookup returns CDR1 MDHEN and CDR2 SYDVKM. Between the trimmed V and J ends, which lost 7 bases and 2 bases, there was a span of 17 bases. CDR3 sequence (DNA): TGTGCCAGCATCTTAGACCTTAGCCTAAACTATGGCTACACCTTC. Amino acids: CASILDLSLNYGYTF.

The rearrangement links TRBV18 to TRBJ1-1; tentatively, D is TRBD1 (6 bases). The length of the CDR3 is 15 residues. CDR1 and CDR2 (germline): KGHSH, LQKENI. Trimming took off 8 bases at V and 0 bases at J, with 16 bases between the two ends. The chain's CDR3 is CASVHVRGMNTEAFF. CDR3 sequence (DNA): TGTGCCAGCGTTCACGTCAGGGGAATGAACACTGAAGCTTTCTTT.

The chain carries TRBV19 and TRBJ1-1, with D unresolved. Per the germline V gene, CDR1 is LNHDA and CDR2 is SQIVND (reference sequence). CDR3 length: 14 residues. The ends were cut back, 9 bases at V and 0 bases at J, with 14 bases in the middle. The CDR3 loop reads CASTKRVMNTEAFF. The CDR3 nucleotides are TGTGCCAGCACTAAACGGGTGATGAACACTGAAGCTTTCTTT.

The rearrangement uses TRBV7-2 and TRBJ2-1, with TRBD2 matching over 9 bases. The germline CDR1 and CDR2 sequences are SGHTA and FQGNSA. V shed 1 base and J 0 bases; nucleotides not matched to a gene: 7. This CDR3 spans 18 amino acids. As DNA, the CDR3 is TGTGCCAGCAGCTTAGGAACTAGCGGGCGAAGCTCCTACAATGAGCAGTTCTTC. This sequence encodes CASSLGTSGRSSYNEQFF.

This rearrangement joins TRBV14 to TRBJ2-1; 9 nucleotides agree with TRBD2. This CDR3 comprises 19 residues. V trimming: 3 bases; J trimming: 4 bases; junction bases outside the gene matches: 16. The germline V gene encodes CDR1 SGHDN and CDR2 FVKESK. CDR3 protein: CASSHLAGEPATIYNEQFF. CDR3 DNA: TGTGCCAGCAGCCATTTAGCGGGAGAGCCCGCTACTATTTACAATGAGCAGTTCTTC.

The chain links TRBV7-9 to TRBJ2-7; 7 nucleotides line up with TRBD1. The germline V gene has CDR1 SEHNR and CDR2 FQNEAQ (reference sequence). This CDR3 is 14 amino acids long. V dropped 2 bases and J dropped 2; count of bases not matched to a gene: 3. The chain's CDR3 is CASSLKGQPYEQYF. The DNA of the CDR3 is TGTGCCAGCAGCTTAAAGGGACAGCCCTACGAGCAGTACTTC.